Each of the 7 T cell receptor beta chains below was sequenced from the same sample in a study of blood T cells in healthy people across ages. The use of a sample-barcoded 5' primer and a J-beta primer mix characterized a second PCR of 7 to 11 cycles. One entry per CDR3 protein results from TCRdb running MiXCR on the 5' RACE reads. The sample records about 1.5 million distinct CDR3 sequences, 42% being singletons. Material for sequencing was blood. The receptors stem from a woman aged 18-29 years in good health.

This clonotype was observed a handful of times. DNA of the CDR3: TGCAGTGCCAGCACGGGGGGGGTGGACAAAAACATTCAGTACTTC. Encoded protein: CSASTGGVDKNIQYF. The genes are TRBV20-1 and TRBJ2-4; 8 nucleotides match TRBD2. This CDR3 is built from 15 residues. Germline assignment: CDR1 DFQATT and CDR2 SNEGSKA (reference sequence). Unmatched junction bases numbered 10, after V lost 6 bases and J lost 3 bases.

The chain employs TRBV7-2 and TRBJ2-3; D perhaps matches TRBD2 (5 bases). V was clipped by 1 base and J by 9 bases, with 11 bases between them. The CDR3 is 13 residues long. Looked up from germline, CDR1 is SGHTA and CDR2 is FQGNSA. The CDR3 protein is CASSLDRERTQYF. CDR3 in DNA: TGTGCCAGCAGCTTAGACAGAGAGCGGACGCAGTATTTT.

This clonotype was found a few times. This may be a read error: a much more frequent sequence differs by one nucleotide. The genes are TRBV7-2 and TRBJ2-3, with unresolved D. Germline V lookup: CDR1 SGHTA, CDR2 FQGNSA. This CDR3 has 14 residues. Between the trimmed V and J ends, which lost 1 base and 1 base, there was a span of 6 bases. This CDR3 is CASSLGVRTDTQYF. As DNA, the CDR3 is TGTGCCAGCAGCTTAGGGGTTCGCACAGATACGCAGTATTTT.

The chain joins TRBV10-3 to TRBJ2-3, with TRBD1 matching over 7 bases. V lost 8 bases and J lost 0; bases outside the gene matches: 5. Germline loops: CDR1 ENHRY, CDR2 SYGVKD. This CDR3 region has 14 residues. CDR3 in DNA: TGTGCCATCGGGGCAGGGGGAAGCACAGATACGCAGTATTTT. It encodes CAIGAGGSTDTQYF.

The genes are TRBV29-1 and TRBJ2-7, with 8 bases lining up with TRBD2. Germline trimming cut 4 bases from V and 7 bases from J; bases unmatched to any gene: 15. Germline values: CDR1 SQVTM, CDR2 ANQGSEA. This CDR3 spans 15 amino acids. The CDR3 DNA sequence: TGCAGCGTTGTAGGCGGGGTAGCGGGGTTCTGGGAGCAGTACTTC. It translates to CSVVGGVAGFWEQYF.

The chain links TRBV4-1 to TRBJ1-5, with TRBD1 matching over 7 bases. V lost 0 bases to trimming and J lost 0 bases; unmatched junction nucleotides: 8. Germline CDR1 is MGHRA and CDR2 is YSYEKL. CDR3 length equals 18 residues. The CDR3 spells CASSQDLGQPYSNQPQHF. In nucleotides, the CDR3 is TGCGCCAGCAGCCAAGACCTGGGACAGCCTTATAGCAATCAGCCCCAGCATTTT.

In the case of this clonotype: The conserved closing phenylalanine or tryptophan is absent in this CDR3, likely reflecting a read error. The V gene is TRBV25-1, the J gene TRBJ2-1; possible D gene TRBD2, 5 bases. CDR3 length: 13 amino acids. V lost 7 bases and J 1 base, leaving 8 bases between the germline ends. Germline V gene data show CDR1 as MGHDK and CDR2 as SYGVNS. CDR3 nucleotide sequence: TGTGCCAGCACCGAGCGGTCCTACAATGAGCAGTTCTTA. Protein sequence: CASTERSYNEQFL.